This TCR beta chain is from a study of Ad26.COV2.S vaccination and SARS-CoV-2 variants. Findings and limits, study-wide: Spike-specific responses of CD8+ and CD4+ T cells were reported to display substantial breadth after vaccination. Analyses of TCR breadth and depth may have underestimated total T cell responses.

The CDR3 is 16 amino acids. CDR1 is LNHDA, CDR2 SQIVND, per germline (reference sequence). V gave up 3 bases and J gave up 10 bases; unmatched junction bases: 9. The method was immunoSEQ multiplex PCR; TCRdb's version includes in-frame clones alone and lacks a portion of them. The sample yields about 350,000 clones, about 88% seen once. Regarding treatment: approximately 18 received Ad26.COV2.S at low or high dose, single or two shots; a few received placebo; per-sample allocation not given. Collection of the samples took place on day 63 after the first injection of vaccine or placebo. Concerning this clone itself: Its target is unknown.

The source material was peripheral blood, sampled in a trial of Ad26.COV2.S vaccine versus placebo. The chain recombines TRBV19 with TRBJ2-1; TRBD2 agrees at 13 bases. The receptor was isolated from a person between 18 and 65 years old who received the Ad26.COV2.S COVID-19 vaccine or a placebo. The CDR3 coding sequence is TGTGCCAGTAGTATGGGCGGGACTAGCGGGATATCGGAGCAGTTCTTC. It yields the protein CASSMGGTSGISEQFF.